This entry describes one TCR beta chain. V lost 2 bases to trimming and J lost 6 bases, with 13 bases between them. Per germline, CDR1 SEHNR and CDR2 FQNEAQ (reference sequence). The CDR3 is 14 residues long. Library construction for TCR beta used iRepertoire HTBI primers and Arm-PCR of CDR3 regions. MiXCR, applied by TCRdb to the multiplex PCR reads, yields one record per CDR3 protein. The table includes 540,000 or so distinct CDR3 sequences, approximately 15% detected once. The data were obtained in a study of regulatory T cells in long-lasting Graves disease. Time point indicated: newly diagnosed GD, antithyroid drugs for less than 3 months. The authors made the TCR library using RNA they extracted from PBMCs. The patients were enrolled through endocrinology in Xi'an, China. The sample was also linked to a second study, of T cells in Graves' hyperthyroidism and ophthalmopathy. Per that study: It was considered stable Graves' hyperthyroidism when ophthalmopathy did not progress within 18 months. Ophthalmopathy could be told apart from stable hyperthyroidism with a 13 V-J model.

The specimen comprised peripheral blood mononuclear cells (PBMCs), sampled at new diagnosis, from a patient treated with antithyroid drugs. The rearrangement uses TRBV7-9 and TRBJ1-1; tentative D call: TRBD1 (5 bases). The receptor was isolated from a young man with Graves disease. The chain's CDR3 is CASSLLPGQAEAFF. DNA of the CDR3: TGTGCCAGCAGCTTATTGCCAGGGCAAGCTGAAGCTTTCTTT.